This T cell receptor beta chain was sequenced for a study of CD4 T cells in relation to SARS-CoV-2 and coronaviruses. Across the whole study: After roughly ten days of antigen culture, PBMC TCR beta CDR3s were sequenced. Crossreactive spike epitopes shared across donors were mapped to their HLA restriction. Study observations and caveats: Monoreactive clones expanded significantly more to SARS-CoV-2 than crossreactive clones did.

The data were produced by immunoSEQ multiplex PCR, yet TCRdb's version contains in-frame clones alone and is incomplete. Found here are 20,000 or so clones, roughly four fifths of them singletons; the top ten hold roughly 10%. CD4+ T cells from unexposed donors were obtained before the COVID-19 pandemic (2011-2018). CD4+ T cells were isolated from the cells after nine to eleven days of culture. Comment on this clone: Its antigen is currently unknown.

Trimming pared 4 bases from V and 0 bases from J, leaving 14 bases between. Germline V CDR1 and CDR2: SGHTA, FQGNSA. This CDR3 is 16 amino acids long. V is TRBV7-2 and J is TRBJ2-3; D possibly uses TRBD1 or TRBD2 (7 bases each). Sequenced sample: CD4+ T cells from PBMCs, cultured in vitro. This TCR derives from a human donor in good health. CDR3 sequence reads: CASSWGGTVSTDTQYF. The CDR3, as DNA: TGTGCCAGCAGCTGGGGGGGGACAGTTAGCACAGATACGCAGTATTTT.